A selection of T cell receptor beta chains follows, all from one sample in a study of T cells in narcolepsy. Here immunoSEQ multiplex PCR was the method, and the copy in TCRdb shows in-frame clones only, minus some. The sample lists fewer than 40,000 clones, more than 75% occurring once. The material sequenced was memory (CD45RA-) CD4+ T cells from blood. These receptors were taken from a human donor in good health. The conserved cysteine and the conserved F or W are not part of the CDR3 here. Fields, in order: CDR3 length, V gene, J gene, CDR3 protein.

CDR3 length: 11
V gene: TRBV9
J gene: TRBJ1-6
CDR3 protein: ASSVEMGSPLH

CDR3 length: 12
V gene: TRBV18
J gene: TRBJ1-2
CDR3 protein: ASSPGGDNYGYT

CDR3 length: 11
V gene: TRBV2
J gene: TRBJ2-5
CDR3 protein: ASSAWGQETQY

CDR3 length: 14
V gene: TRBV5-1
J gene: TRBJ2-3
CDR3 protein: ASSLGGQGPRDTQY

CDR3 length: 12
V gene: TRBV15
J gene: TRBJ2-7
CDR3 protein: ATSRAAGGLEQY

CDR3 length: 11
V gene: TRBV13
J gene: TRBJ1-1
CDR3 protein: ASSRARDTEAF

CDR3 length: 12
V gene: TRBV7-9
J gene: TRBJ1-4
CDR3 protein: ASTPTAEGEKLF

CDR3 length: 11
V gene: TRBV2
J gene: TRBJ1-1
CDR3 protein: ASSDPGGTEAF

CDR3 length: 14
V gene: TRBV7-8
J gene: TRBJ2-1
CDR3 protein: ASSLAVGGAYNEQF

CDR3 length: 12
V gene: TRBV18
J gene: TRBJ2-7
CDR3 protein: ASSPSGQGYEQY

CDR3 length: 10
V gene: TRBV10-3
J gene: TRBJ2-1
CDR3 protein: AISESRTEQF

CDR3 length: 16
V gene: TRBV29-1
J gene: TRBJ1-1
CDR3 protein: SVEEGEVSGVGSTEAF

CDR3 length: 12
V gene: TRBV2
J gene: TRBJ2-5
CDR3 protein: ASSELREGLKQY

CDR3 length: 13
V gene: TRBV18
J gene: TRBJ1-1
CDR3 protein: ASSPLTGLSNEAF

CDR3 length: 10
V gene: TRBV6-1
J gene: TRBJ2-7
CDR3 protein: AGSEFGSEQY

CDR3 length: 12
V gene: TRBV10-3
J gene: TRBJ2-5
CDR3 protein: AISEGRGEETQY

CDR3 length: 10
V gene: TRBV25-1
J gene: TRBJ1-1
CDR3 protein: ASSRGETEAF

CDR3 length: 12
V gene: TRBV10-1
J gene: TRBJ2-3
CDR3 protein: ASSPIGGQSTQY

CDR3 length: 11
V gene: TRBV6-6
J gene: TRBJ1-1
CDR3 protein: ASSSRVDTEAF

CDR3 length: 12
V gene: TRBV18
J gene: TRBJ2-3
CDR3 protein: ASSPTGNTDTQY

CDR3 length: 13
V gene: TRBV11-2
J gene: TRBJ2-3
CDR3 protein: ASSADRRLADTQY

CDR3 length: 12
V gene: TRBV2
J gene: TRBJ1-3
CDR3 protein: ASRTRSSGNTIY

CDR3 length: 13
V gene: TRBV6-1
J gene: TRBJ1-1
CDR3 protein: ASSDVVDRSTEAF

CDR3 length: 14
V gene: TRBV5-5
J gene: TRBJ2-7
CDR3 protein: ASSLAGGGGSYEQY

CDR3 length: 12
V gene: TRBV6-1
J gene: TRBJ1-5
CDR3 protein: ASSESWGGQPQH

CDR3 length: 9
V gene: TRBV6-1
J gene: TRBJ2-3
CDR3 protein: ASKRDHTQY

CDR3 length: 15
V gene: TRBV18
J gene: TRBJ2-1
CDR3 protein: ASSLRGGGINYNEQF

CDR3 length: 11
V gene: TRBV19
J gene: TRBJ1-5
CDR3 protein: ASRWGDDQPQH

CDR3 length: 15
V gene: TRBV2
J gene: TRBJ2-7
CDR3 protein: ASSPQLVQRGYYEQY

CDR3 length: 13
V gene: TRBV6-1
J gene: TRBJ2-7
CDR3 protein: ASRRQDDPSYEQY

CDR3 length: 12
V gene: TRBV5-4
J gene: TRBJ1-2
CDR3 protein: ASSLGQDIHGYT

CDR3 length: 15
V gene: TRBV5-4
J gene: TRBJ2-7
CDR3 protein: ASSSDRGLAGVSEQY

CDR3 length: 14
V gene: TRBV7-9
J gene: TRBJ2-5
CDR3 protein: ASSLADRGPQETQY

CDR3 length: 15
V gene: TRBV7-8
J gene: TRBJ2-1
CDR3 protein: ASSLGGGTSGHNEQF

CDR3 length: 13
V gene: TRBV5-6
J gene: TRBJ2-7
CDR3 protein: ASSLTGQSSYEQY

CDR3 length: 12
V gene: TRBV30
J gene: TRBJ1-4
CDR3 protein: AWSDKTVGLGLF

CDR3 length: 13
V gene: TRBV7-9
J gene: TRBJ1-3
CDR3 protein: ASSLREAGTNTIY

CDR3 length: 10
V gene: TRBV19
J gene: TRBJ1-2
CDR3 protein: ASPRVNYGYT

CDR3 length: 13
V gene: TRBV5-1
J gene: TRBJ1-1
CDR3 protein: ASSFSGTANTEAF

CDR3 length: 10
V gene: TRBV18
J gene: TRBJ2-7
CDR3 protein: ASGTGGYEQY

CDR3 length: 12
V gene: TRBV11-3
J gene: TRBJ2-1
CDR3 protein: ASSPTAGDMEQF

CDR3 length: 12
V gene: TRBV30
J gene: TRBJ2-5
CDR3 protein: AWSVGLAGETQY

CDR3 length: 12
V gene: TRBV18
J gene: TRBJ1-4
CDR3 protein: ASSPLGGTEKLF

CDR3 length: 13
V gene: TRBV10-3
J gene: TRBJ1-2
CDR3 protein: AISESRQGIYGYT

CDR3 length: 14
V gene: TRBV9
J gene: TRBJ2-1
CDR3 protein: ASSVGAPAGSYEQF

CDR3 length: 12
V gene: TRBV9
J gene: TRBJ2-5
CDR3 protein: ASSAGQIQETQY

CDR3 length: 11
V gene: TRBV5-1
J gene: TRBJ1-6
CDR3 protein: ASQGVRESPLH

CDR3 length: 10
V gene: TRBV4-1
J gene: TRBJ1-2
CDR3 protein: ASSQEWGGYT

CDR3 length: 13
V gene: TRBV4-1
J gene: TRBJ1-5
CDR3 protein: ASSQAGTGNQPQH

CDR3 length: 13
V gene: TRBV9
J gene: TRBJ2-7
CDR3 protein: ASSVAGTSVYEQY

CDR3 length: 12
V gene: TRBV11-3
J gene: TRBJ2-1
CDR3 protein: ASTPRTAVGEQF

CDR3 length: 12
V gene: TRBV6-6
J gene: TRBJ2-1
CDR3 protein: ASSYSLTGGEQF